Listed below are T cell receptor beta chains from one sample, sequenced in a study of human T cells and chemical hapten exposure. In TCRdb, the RACE reads were re-called with MiXCR into one record per CDR3 protein. The profile shows 120,000 or so distinct CDR3 sequences, roughly 15% of them singletons. The sequencing used whole blood, collected in connection with sensitization to the hapten diphenylcyclopropenone (DPC). These receptors all come from a man aged 18 to 30 with alopecia areata. Some clones in this sample may be carry-over from other donors' samples. Both conserved end residues are trimmed from each CDR3. The order of the fields is D gene, V gene, clone size, CDR3 protein. The D gene is left open where the match is weak. Clone size is given for some rows only: seen once, a few or many times, or a class if the clone is expanded.

d_gene: -; v_gene: TRBV7-3; abundance: few; CDR3aa: ASSLNGETEAF
d_gene: TRBD1; v_gene: TRBV28; abundance: -; CDR3aa: ASSLWTGEINTEAF
d_gene: -; v_gene: TRBV29-1; abundance: -; CDR3aa: STDVEGGSYNEQF
d_gene: TRBD1; v_gene: TRBV24-1; abundance: few; CDR3aa: ATSDSTTDRAVGAQF
d_gene: -; v_gene: TRBV7-9; abundance: few; CDR3aa: ASSVSGIEQY
d_gene: TRBD1; v_gene: TRBV2; abundance: few; CDR3aa: ASSEGTGTNYGYT
d_gene: TRBD2; v_gene: TRBV6-5; abundance: -; CDR3aa: ASTYSGGLEETQY
d_gene: -; v_gene: TRBV24-1; abundance: many; CDR3aa: ATSDPGEATDTQY
d_gene: -; v_gene: TRBV19; abundance: many; CDR3aa: ASSFAGTYNEQF
d_gene: -; v_gene: TRBV11-1; abundance: -; CDR3aa: ASSLQAMNTEAF
d_gene: -; v_gene: TRBV6-5; abundance: few; CDR3aa: ASKRRLNTEAF
d_gene: -; v_gene: TRBV4-3; abundance: few; CDR3aa: ASTLGGFGGYT
d_gene: -; v_gene: TRBV18; abundance: -; CDR3aa: ASSPIGQINTEAF
d_gene: -; v_gene: TRBV29-1; abundance: once; CDR3aa: SVGDRFEAF
d_gene: TRBD1; v_gene: TRBV7-8; abundance: -; CDR3aa: ASSLEGTGFQETQY
d_gene: -; v_gene: TRBV20-1; abundance: -; CDR3aa: SARETTSSGTYEQY
d_gene: -; v_gene: TRBV14; abundance: many; CDR3aa: ASSGGGQWSEVGEKLF
d_gene: TRBD1; v_gene: TRBV7-2; abundance: many; CDR3aa: ASSSDRGLTTEAF
d_gene: TRBD1; v_gene: TRBV9; abundance: -; CDR3aa: ASSVGTGLKLQY
d_gene: TRBD2; v_gene: TRBV6-1; abundance: few; CDR3aa: ASSEFSGANTGELF
d_gene: -; v_gene: TRBV28; abundance: few; CDR3aa: ASSLRGVEQY
d_gene: -; v_gene: TRBV7-9; abundance: many; CDR3aa: ASSTTAGWANVLT
d_gene: TRBD1; v_gene: TRBV7-6; abundance: few; CDR3aa: ASSASGTGASSYEQY
d_gene: -; v_gene: TRBV29-1; abundance: -; CDR3aa: SVHPTVLETQY
d_gene: TRBD1; v_gene: TRBV11-2; abundance: many; CDR3aa: ASSLTGTGVSPLH
d_gene: -; v_gene: TRBV5-1; abundance: few; CDR3aa: ASSSTLRSYGYT
d_gene: -; v_gene: TRBV4-1; abundance: few; CDR3aa: ASSQERGARIQPQH
d_gene: -; v_gene: TRBV5-1; abundance: few; CDR3aa: ASSLAGSSQAF
d_gene: -; v_gene: TRBV10-2; abundance: few; CDR3aa: ASSSGTAYGDVYT
d_gene: TRBD1; v_gene: TRBV12-3/TRBV12-4; abundance: many; CDR3aa: ASRVGTGRADTQY
d_gene: -; v_gene: TRBV5-1; abundance: many; CDR3aa: ASSLGESGNTIY
d_gene: -; v_gene: TRBV28; abundance: -; CDR3aa: ASSFATNEKLF
d_gene: -; v_gene: TRBV4-1; abundance: -; CDR3aa: ASSQDRTQGHGVGELF
d_gene: -; v_gene: TRBV15; abundance: few; CDR3aa: ATSRDFGSSEQY
d_gene: -; v_gene: TRBV5-1; abundance: few; CDR3aa: ASSSGTGTWGAF
d_gene: -; v_gene: TRBV6-6; abundance: many; CDR3aa: ASVAGGWTEAF
d_gene: -; v_gene: TRBV7-9; abundance: -; CDR3aa: ASSLGYPSFYGYT
d_gene: -; v_gene: TRBV5-6; abundance: -; CDR3aa: ASSPGLHNEQF
d_gene: TRBD1; v_gene: TRBV12-3/TRBV12-4; abundance: -; CDR3aa: ASSSDREAGANVLT
d_gene: -; v_gene: TRBV7-9; abundance: -; CDR3aa: ASSPMTIPEQY
d_gene: -; v_gene: TRBV6-1; abundance: many; CDR3aa: ASSDPQTRGIGRPQH
d_gene: TRBD2; v_gene: TRBV6-1; abundance: -; CDR3aa: ASSDRPYSGGADTQY
d_gene: -; v_gene: TRBV6-1; abundance: -; CDR3aa: ASLRSTGELF
d_gene: -; v_gene: TRBV6-5; abundance: many; CDR3aa: ASRRGPDGYT
d_gene: -; v_gene: TRBV6-5; abundance: few; CDR3aa: ASSYSERDNSPLH
d_gene: -; v_gene: TRBV29-1; abundance: -; CDR3aa: SVENTEAF
d_gene: -; v_gene: TRBV11-3; abundance: few; CDR3aa: ASSAGVSGNTIY
d_gene: -; v_gene: TRBV6-4; abundance: -; CDR3aa: ASASKGTGELF
d_gene: -; v_gene: TRBV4-3; abundance: -; CDR3aa: ASSQDRVTYEQY